This T cell receptor beta chain was identified during a study of post-analysis software for immune sequencing data. Notes on the study in general: Significantly lower normalized Chao1 diversity was found in patients with multiple sclerosis relative to controls. Roughly 5 TRBV segments occurring more often in patients than controls included TRBV5-6, TRBV5-1 and TRBV20-1. The F measure placed samples prepared in the same batch into strongly shared clusters.

In germline, CDR1 is SSHAT, CDR2 FNYEAQ (reference sequence). The CDR3 runs to 15 residues. Presence of unique molecular identifiers characterized the TCR beta cDNA libraries. TCRdb independently ran MiXCR on the PCR reads; one entry per CDR3 protein. Among around 200,000 distinct CDR3 sequences listed, 25% to 30% were seen once. This clonotype has at least ten counts. What it binds is unknown. The junction shows a germline mismatch at one end, possibly a read error. Specimen: blood. This rearrangement joins TRBV7-7 to TRBJ2-5; the match to TRBD2 covers 8 bases. The sequence was obtained from a girl under 18 with multiple sclerosis. This CDR3 reads CASSPGTRAQETQYF. The CDR3 bases are TGTGCTAGCAGCCCAGGGACTAGAGCCCAAGAGACCCAGTACTTC. Together with reference TRBV7-7 and TRBJ2-5, the CDR3 gives the full variable domain: GAGVSQSPRYKVTKRGQDVTLRCDPISSHATLYWYQQALGQGPEFLTYFNYEAQPDKSGLPSDRFSAERPEGSISTLTIQRTEQRDSAMYRCASSPGTRAQETQYFGPGTRLLVL.